The 10 T cell receptor beta chains given below trace back to one sample, sequenced in a study of shared T cell receptors in the human thymus. Sequencing used immunoSEQ multiplex PCR; TCRdb keeps in-frame clones, though not all of them. The table shows about 660,000 clones, with around 89% occurring only once. The sample was also reused in another study, on human thymus T cells.

The sequencing sample was made of thymocytes. All receptors come from a boy in the first two years of life with a congenital heart defect.

The chain employs TRBV7-6 and TRBJ2-1, with TRBD1 as a possible D gene (5 bases). The CDR3 spans 16 residues. Germline CDR1 is SGHVS and CDR2 is FNYEAQ. With 4 bases removed from V and 5 bases from J, the gap between germline ends came to 18 bases. The CDR3 loop reads CASSYRSGARDNEQFF. CDR3 bases: TGTGCCAGCAGCTACCGCTCTGGGGCTCGCGACAATGAGCAGTTCTTC.

The chain is built from TRBV4-3 and TRBJ2-1; TRBD2 agrees at 12 bases. This CDR3 is 21 amino acids long. CDR1 LGHNA and CDR2 YSLEER come from the germline V gene. V lost 0 bases to trimming and J lost 4 bases; unmatched junction nucleotides: 16. The DNA of the CDR3 is TGCGCCAGCAGCCAAGAAGGGGGTCTAGCGACTAGCGGGGGCGAATACAATGAGCAGTTCTTC. Residues: CASSQEGGLATSGGEYNEQFF.

This clone was seen a handful of times. V gene TRBV28 combines with J gene TRBJ2-7, with D possibly TRBD2 on 5 matching bases. Trimming stripped 7 bases from V and 3 bases from J, with 10 bases between. Germline CDR1 and CDR2: MDHEN and SYDVKM. CDR3 length: 12 amino acids. For the CDR3, the DNA is TGTGCCAGCACTGGACTCCACTACGAGCAGTACTTC. Its translation is CASTGLHYEQYF.

The CDR3 loop is CASSPRDRVSGNTIYF. In nucleotides, the CDR3 is TGTGCCAGCAGTCCTCGGGACAGGGTCTCTGGAAACACCATATATTTT. The chain couples TRBV28 to TRBJ1-3, with 9 positions matching TRBD1. Losses at the gene ends were 5 bases for V and 0 bases for J; bases not matched to a gene: 5. This CDR3 spans 16 amino acids. Germline V gene lookup returns CDR1 MDHEN and CDR2 SYDVKM.

The CDR3 nucleotides read TGTGCCAGCAGCCAAGGAGTGACTCCAGACTTCCAAGAGACCCAGTACTTC. Translation: CASSQGVTPDFQETQYF. The chain employs TRBV14 and TRBJ2-5; D unclear. CDR1 SGHDN and CDR2 FVKESK come from the germline V gene. Between the trimmed V and J ends, which lost 1 base and 1 base, there was a span of 16 bases. The CDR3 runs 17 residues.

V gene TRBV13 combines with J gene TRBJ2-3; tentative D call: TRBD1 (5 bases). Trimming left V 8 bases short and J 0 bases short, with 24 bases between. The germline V gene has CDR1 PRHDT and CDR2 FYEKMQ (reference sequence). This CDR3 has 18 residues. This chain's CDR3 is CASSCPQGRVRSTDTQYF. DNA of the CDR3: TGTGCCAGCTCCTGCCCCCAGGGAAGGGTGAGGAGCACAGATACGCAGTATTTT.

The sample holds one count of this clone. The chain joins TRBV18 to TRBJ2-7, with TRBD1 identical over 7 bases. This CDR3 comprises 14 residues. J lost 7 bases, V lost 0 bases, and 6 bases had no gene match. The V gene's germline CDR1 is KGHSH and CDR2 LQKENI. This CDR3 reads CASSPPSRGIEQYF. The CDR3 DNA sequence: TGTGCCAGCTCACCACCGTCCAGGGGGATTGAGCAGTACTTC.

The gene calls are TRBV29-1 and TRBJ2-1; D call uncertain. Germline CDR1 SQVTM, CDR2 ANQGSEA. Trimming left V 3 bases short and J 3 bases short, with 12 bases between. This CDR3 spans 14 amino acids. Here the CDR3 reads CSVDPLRGYNEQFF. For the CDR3, the DNA is TGCAGCGTTGACCCTCTCAGAGGCTACAATGAGCAGTTCTTC.

This chain links TRBV30 with TRBJ2-7; 7 bases agree with TRBD2. The CDR3 runs to 17 residues. The germline CDR1 and CDR2 sequences are GTSNPN and SVGIG (reference sequence). V dropped 0 bases and J dropped 6; count of bases not matched to a gene: 17. The CDR3 coding sequence is TGTGCCTGGAGTGTTGGTCCCGAGAGGCGGGAGAGGACCGAGCAGTACTTC. This gives the protein CAWSVGPERRERTEQYF.

The chain employs TRBV27 and TRBJ2-3; tentatively, D is TRBD2 (6 bases). The germline V gene encodes CDR1 MNHEY and CDR2 SMNVEV (reference sequence). Between the trimmed V and J ends, which lost 6 bases and 4 bases, there was a span of 14 bases. The CDR3 is 14 residues long. For the CDR3, the DNA is TGTGCCAGCAGGGGACTTCATGGGGCAGATACGCAGTATTTT. It encodes CASRGLHGADTQYF.